A single sample is the source of the 11 T cell receptor beta chains below, sequenced in a study of blood T cell repertoires in COVID-19. Assay: immunoSEQ multiplex PCR; the TCRdb copy retains only in-frame clones and omits some. The repertoire includes roughly 140,000 clones, around 83% of them detected once, and less than 10% sits in the top ten. The sequenced sample consisted of peripheral blood. All receptors come from a woman in her fifties or sixties with COVID-19, enrolled during active disease.

The J gene is TRBJ2-3, the V gene TRBV2; TRBD2 is a possible D gene (6 bases). This CDR3 is built from 15 residues. Germline CDR1 reads SNHLY; CDR2 reads FYNNEI. V gave up 6 bases and J gave up 3 bases, with 16 bases separating them. The CDR3 coding sequence is TGTGCCAGCAGCACGGAGGGTACCAGGACAGATACGCAGTATTTT. Its translation is CASSTEGTRTDTQYF.

The V and J genes are TRBV6-5 and TRBJ1-5, with 10 bases aligning to TRBD1. The CDR3 loop spans 15 amino acids. Trimming at V came to 6 bases and at J to 4 bases, leaving 6 bases not matched to a gene. Germline CDR1 reads MNHEY; CDR2 reads SVGAGI. The CDR3 region has the DNA TGTGCCAGCAGGATGGACAGGGGGGAAAATCAGCCCCAGCATTTT. Translation: CASRMDRGENQPQHF.

The chain uses TRBV12-3 or TRBV12-4 and TRBJ1-2; tentatively, D is TRBD1 (6 bases). This CDR3 is built from 13 residues. V lost 6 bases to trimming and J lost 4 bases, with 12 bases between them. CDR3 sequence reads: CASSPGEGYGYTF. CDR3 bases: TGTGCCAGCAGCCCAGGGGAGGGCTATGGCTACACCTTC.

This clone has a single count. This chain links TRBV6-5 with TRBJ1-5; possible D gene TRBD1, 5 bases. Germline loops: CDR1 MNHEY, CDR2 SVGAGI. V was cut by 5 bases and J by 7 bases, with 15 bases left in between. CDR3 length: 14 amino acids. The CDR3 here is CASSTGTQRQPQHF. In DNA form, the CDR3 reads TGTGCCAGCAGTACGGGGACTCAACGGCAGCCCCAGCATTTT.

This clone was seen just once. The V and J genes are TRBV7-8 and TRBJ1-5, with a tentative D call TRBD1 (6 bases). Germline CDR1 and CDR2: SGHVS and FQNEAQ. Deletions cut 1 base from V and 9 bases from J, with 13 bases between. The length of the CDR3 is 14 residues. CDR3 coding DNA: TGTGCCAGCAGCTTAGACCCCTTCAGGGGGCCCCAGCATTTT. This sequence encodes CASSLDPFRGPQHF. Filled out from reference TRBV7-8 and TRBJ1-5, the complete variable domain reads GAGVSQSPRYKVAKRGQDVALRCDPISGHVSLFWYQQALGQGPEFLTYFQNEAQLDKSGLPSDRFFAERPEGSVSTLKIQRTQQEDSAVYLCASSLDPFRGPQHFGDGTRLSIL.

This chain uses TRBV5-4 with TRBJ1-1; tentative D call: TRBD1 (5 bases). Germline V lookup: CDR1 SGHNT, CDR2 YYREEE (reference sequence). The CDR3 runs to 14 residues. Deletions cut 6 bases from V and 1 base from J, with 13 bases between. The CDR3 DNA reads as TGTGCCAGCACCCAGACAGCGGGGAACACTGAAGCTTTCTTT. Protein sequence: CASTQTAGNTEAFF.

The V and J genes are TRBV11-2 and TRBJ2-1; no firm D call. The V gene's germline CDR1 is SGHAT and CDR2 FQNNGV. The CDR3 extends over 13 amino acids. The V and J ends lost 0 bases and 3 bases respectively, with 3 bases between them. The CDR3 is CASSLDRYNEQFF. The CDR3 bases are TGTGCCAGCAGCTTAGACCGCTACAATGAGCAGTTCTTC.

The rearrangement links TRBV5-4 to TRBJ1-5, with D tentatively TRBD1 (6 bases). V shed 0 bases and J shed 5 bases, with 9 bases lying between them. The V gene's germline CDR1 is SGHNT and CDR2 YYREEE (reference sequence). This CDR3 has 14 residues. CDR3 nucleotide sequence: TGTGCCAGCAGCTTGGACAGGGCCTATCAGCCCCAGCATTTT. Protein product: CASSLDRAYQPQHF. The variable domain in full, completed from reference TRBV5-4 and TRBJ1-5, reads ETGVTQSPTHLIKTRGQQVTLRCSSQSGHNTVSWYQQALGQGPQFIFQYYREEENGRGNFPPRFSGLQFPNYSSELNVNALELDDSALYLCASSLDRAYQPQHFGDGTRLSIL.

The V gene is TRBV6-1, the J gene TRBJ1-5, with 8 bases that match TRBD1. The germline V gene has CDR1 MNHNS and CDR2 SASEGT. The V segment lost 5 bases and the J segment 6 bases; nucleotides outside the gene matches: 9. The CDR3 is 15 amino acids. The CDR3 sequence: CASSFPQGAGQPQHF. The CDR3 region has the DNA TGTGCCAGCAGTTTCCCTCAGGGGGCGGGTCAGCCCCAGCATTTT.

The rearrangement uses TRBV11-2 and TRBJ2-3; the match to TRBD2 covers 9 bases. V shed 2 bases, J shed 2 bases, and the junction held 2 bases outside the gene matches. The length of the CDR3 is 15 residues. CDR1 is SGHAT and CDR2 is FQNNGV in the germline V gene. The CDR3 loop reads CASSLSGGHTDTQYF. The CDR3, as DNA: TGTGCCAGCAGCTTAAGCGGGGGGCACACAGATACGCAGTATTTT.

The J gene is TRBJ2-2, the V gene TRBV3-1 (or the pseudogene TRBV3-2), with 7 bases aligning to TRBD2. The germline CDR1 and CDR2 sequences are LGHDT and YNNKEL (reference sequence). There are 15 residues in the CDR3. After removal of 6 bases from V and 7 bases from J, the junction contained 11 bases not matched to a gene. This CDR3 reads CASSTAGVRGGELFF. As DNA, the CDR3 is TGTGCCAGCAGTACCGCGGGAGTTCGGGGCGGGGAGCTGTTTTTT.